This TCR beta chain originates from a study of regulatory T cells in long-lasting Graves disease. As for the study in general: Antithyroid drugs had been taken by newly diagnosed Graves' patients for under 3 months.

Time point given: newly diagnosed GD, antithyroid drugs for less than 3 months. Preparation of the TCR library used RNA extracted from PBMCs. General study points: Limited samples may have lowered accuracy. Persistent patients shared more public clonotypes (under 3,000) than newly diagnosed patients (around 910).

TCR beta libraries were built with iRepertoire HTBI primers and Arm-PCR of CDR3 regions. TCRdb re-called the multiplex PCR reads with MiXCR, one entry per CDR3 protein. The sample carries 300,000 to 400,000 distinct CDR3 sequences, 15% to 20% recorded once. About this clonotype: Its antigen is still unknown.

The length of the CDR3 is 15 residues. Germline loops: CDR1 SGHNT, CDR2 YENEEA. J lost 8 bases, V lost 1 base, and 6 bases had no gene match. The specimen comprised peripheral blood mononuclear cells (PBMCs), sampled at new diagnosis, from a patient treated with antithyroid drugs. The chain joins TRBV11-3 to TRBJ2-1; 9 nucleotides line up with TRBD2. This TCR was recovered from a female donor with Graves disease. CDR3 in amino acids: CASSLALAGIDEQFF. CDR3 nucleotides: TGTGCCAGCAGCTTAGCCCTAGCGGGAATTGATGAGCAGTTCTTC.